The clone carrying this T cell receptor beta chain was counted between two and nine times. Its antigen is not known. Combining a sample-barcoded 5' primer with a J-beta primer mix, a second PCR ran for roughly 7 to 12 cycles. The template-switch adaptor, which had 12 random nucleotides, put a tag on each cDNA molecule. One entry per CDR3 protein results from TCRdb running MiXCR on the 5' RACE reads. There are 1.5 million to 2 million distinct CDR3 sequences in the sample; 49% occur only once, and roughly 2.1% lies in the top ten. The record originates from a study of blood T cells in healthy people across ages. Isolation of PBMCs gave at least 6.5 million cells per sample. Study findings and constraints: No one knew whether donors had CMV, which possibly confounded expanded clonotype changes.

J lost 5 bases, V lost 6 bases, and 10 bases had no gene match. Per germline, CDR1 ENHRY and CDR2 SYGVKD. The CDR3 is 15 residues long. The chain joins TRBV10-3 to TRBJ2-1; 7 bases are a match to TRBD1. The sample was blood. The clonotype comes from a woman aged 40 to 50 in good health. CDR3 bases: TGTGCCATCAGGGAAAAGACAGGGTCCGACAATGAGCAGTTCTTC. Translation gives CAIREKTGSDNEQFF.